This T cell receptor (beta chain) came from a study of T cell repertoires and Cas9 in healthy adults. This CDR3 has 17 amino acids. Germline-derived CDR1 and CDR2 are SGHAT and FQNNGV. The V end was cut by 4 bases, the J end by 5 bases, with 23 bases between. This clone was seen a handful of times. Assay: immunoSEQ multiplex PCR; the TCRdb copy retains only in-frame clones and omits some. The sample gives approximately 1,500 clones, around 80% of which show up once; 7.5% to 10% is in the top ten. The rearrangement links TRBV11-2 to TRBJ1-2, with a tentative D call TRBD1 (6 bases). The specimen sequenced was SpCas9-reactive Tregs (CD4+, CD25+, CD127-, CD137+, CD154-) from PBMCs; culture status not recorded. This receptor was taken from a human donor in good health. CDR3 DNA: TGTGCCAGCAGCTCAAGCGGGGGGCGGACCTCAGATTATGGCTACACCTTC. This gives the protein CASSSSGGRTSDYGYTF.